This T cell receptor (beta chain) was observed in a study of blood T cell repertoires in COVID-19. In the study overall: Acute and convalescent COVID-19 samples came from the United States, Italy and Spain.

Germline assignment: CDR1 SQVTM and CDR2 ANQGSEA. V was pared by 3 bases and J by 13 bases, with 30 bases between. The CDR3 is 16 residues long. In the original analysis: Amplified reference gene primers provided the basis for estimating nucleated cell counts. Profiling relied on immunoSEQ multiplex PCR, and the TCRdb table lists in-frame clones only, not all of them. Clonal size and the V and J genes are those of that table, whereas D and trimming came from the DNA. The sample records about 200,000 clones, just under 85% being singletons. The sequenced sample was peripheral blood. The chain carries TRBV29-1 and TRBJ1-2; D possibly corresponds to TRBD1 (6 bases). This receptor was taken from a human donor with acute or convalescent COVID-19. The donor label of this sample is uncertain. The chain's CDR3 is CSVDMGLWGRQTTATF. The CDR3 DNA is TGCAGCGTTGATATGGGGTTGTGGGGGCGGCAGACGACTGCCACCTTC.